The 27 T cell receptor beta chains given below trace back to one sample, sequenced in a study of cytomegalovirus exposure and HLA in healthy donors. The primer mix had 60 Vbeta and 13 Jbeta primers. The table came from immunoSEQ multiplex PCR; TCRdb's copy has only in-frame clones and leaves some out. The table records under 200,000 clones, over 75% of them present only once. Sequenced material: PBMCs. Receptor source: a woman in her 50s in good health and CMV-seronegative.

V gene TRBV28 combines with J gene TRBJ2-7; the match to TRBD2 covers 7 bases. J gave up 5 bases and V 5 bases, and 15 bases lay outside the gene matches. Germline V CDR1 and CDR2: MDHEN, SYDVKM. The CDR3 spans 16 residues. CDR3 coding DNA: TGTGCCAGCAGTCCGGGGAGGGGACCCGGGCCCCACGAGCAGTACTTC. Translating it yields CASSPGRGPGPHEQYF.

The rearrangement links TRBV15 to TRBJ2-2; 7 bases are shared with TRBD1. Per the germline V gene, CDR1 is LNHNV and CDR2 is YYDKDF (reference sequence). The length of the CDR3 is 16 residues. V dropped 9 bases and J dropped 0; count of bases not matched to a gene: 10. The CDR3 protein is CATRVPGQPNTGELFF. In nucleotides, the CDR3 is TGTGCCACTAGAGTCCCGGGACAGCCGAACACCGGGGAGCTGTTTTTT.

In its sample, this clone was seen once. CDR3 coding DNA: TGTGCCAGCATCAGACAGGAGAATGAAAAACTGTTTTTT. Its protein product is CASIRQENEKLFF. The chain recombines TRBV6-1 with TRBJ1-4; tentatively, D is TRBD1 (6 bases). V dropped 7 bases and J dropped 5 bases, with 11 bases sitting between them. The CDR3 has 13 residues. The germline gives CDR1 MNHNS, CDR2 SASEGT.

This chain uses TRBV28 with TRBJ2-3, with D hard to call. The CDR3 length is 13 residues. Germline loops: CDR1 MDHEN, CDR2 SYDVKM. With 2 bases removed from V and 5 bases from J, the gap between germline ends came to 8 bases. This CDR3 reads CASSLGSQDTQYF. DNA for the CDR3: TGTGCCAGCAGTTTAGGCAGTCAAGATACGCAGTATTTT. Combining the CDR3 with reference TRBV28 and TRBJ2-3 gives the whole variable domain DVKVTQSSRYLVKRTGEKVFLECVQDMDHENMFWYRQDPGLGLRLIYFSYDVKMKEKGDIPEGYSVSREKKERFSLILESASTNQTSMYLCASSLGSQDTQYFGPGTRLTVL.

The chain carries TRBV6-6 and TRBJ2-5, with a tentative D call TRBD2 (5 bases). CDR3 length: 15 residues. CDR1 is MNHNY, CDR2 SVGAGI, per germline (reference sequence). V was trimmed by 6 bases and J by 6 bases, leaving 20 bases between them. The CDR3 DNA sequence: TGTGCCAGCAGCCGCGTGGGAGCCGGCGGGCAGACCCAGTACTTC. It yields the protein CASSRVGAGGQTQYF.

The chain couples TRBV7-6 to TRBJ2-7; 11 bases agree with TRBD1. Per the germline V gene, CDR1 is SGHVS and CDR2 is FNYEAQ. This CDR3 has 16 amino acids. The V gene end was trimmed by 5 bases and the J gene end by 3 bases; junction bases not matched to a gene: 9. The CDR3 loop is CASSRNPGTGGYEQYF. CDR3 DNA sequence: TGTGCCAGCAGCCGCAACCCCGGGACAGGGGGCTACGAGCAGTACTTC.

This clone was observed a few times. The chain is built from TRBV6-6 and TRBJ2-7; 8 nucleotides agree with TRBD1. This CDR3 comprises 11 residues. CDR1 is MNHNY and CDR2 is SVGAGI in the germline V gene (reference sequence). Trimming at V came to 4 bases and at J to 8 bases, leaving 1 base not matched to a gene. The CDR3 protein is CASSSGGKQYF. The CDR3 DNA reads TGTGCCAGCAGTTCAGGGGGCAAGCAGTACTTC.

This CDR3 reads CASSFLLAGGGTDTQYF. CDR3 DNA: TGTGCCAGCAGTTTTCTACTAGCGGGAGGAGGTACAGATACGCAGTATTTT. The genes are TRBV28 and TRBJ2-3; TRBD2 matches at 12 bases. This CDR3 has 17 residues. V lost 3 bases to trimming and J lost 3 bases; unmatched junction nucleotides: 7. Looked up from germline, CDR1 is MDHEN and CDR2 is SYDVKM.

The rearrangement uses TRBV2 and TRBJ1-5; D remains unclear. Germline assignment: CDR1 SNHLY and CDR2 FYNNEI. With 5 bases removed from V and 3 bases from J, the gap between germline ends came to 8 bases. This CDR3 has 13 amino acids. CDR3: CASSREHNQPQHF. The DNA for the CDR3 is TGTGCCAGCAGTAGAGAGCACAATCAGCCCCAGCATTTT.

This clone was detected a few times. CDR3 protein: CASSPKTGSHSGELFF. CDR3 bases: TGTGCCAGCTCACCTAAGACAGGGTCTCATTCCGGGGAGCTGTTTTTT. The rearrangement joins TRBV18 to TRBJ2-2; 7 nucleotides match TRBD1. The CDR3 extends over 16 amino acids. Germline trimming cut 3 bases from V and 6 bases from J; bases unmatched to any gene: 10. Germline-derived CDR1 and CDR2 are KGHSH and LQKENI.

This clone came up once. This sequence joins TRBV7-6 and TRBJ2-4, with a tentative D call TRBD1 (7 bases). The V end lost 0 bases, the J end lost 9 bases, and 12 bases lay between the germline ends. The CDR3 has 14 residues. Germline V gene data show CDR1 as SGHVS and CDR2 as FNYEAQ. The CDR3 loop is CASSLARRDSIQYF. In DNA, the CDR3 is TGTGCCAGCAGCTTAGCGAGGCGGGACAGCATTCAGTACTTC.

This clone was detected a few times. J is TRBJ1-6 and V is TRBV28, with D uncertain. The germline V and J ends were trimmed by 2 bases and 10 bases, with 6 bases remaining between them. Per germline, CDR1 MDHEN and CDR2 SYDVKM. The CDR3 is 12 amino acids. The CDR3 here is CASSLAGSPLHF. CDR3 coding DNA: TGTGCCAGCAGTTTAGCGGGATCACCCCTCCACTTT.

The V and J genes are TRBV11-2 and TRBJ1-1, with D possibly TRBD1 on 5 matching bases. V dropped 3 bases and J dropped 1 base, with 9 bases sitting between them. This CDR3 is built from 14 residues. In germline, CDR1 is SGHAT, CDR2 FQNNGV. CDR3 DNA sequence: TGTGCCAGCAGCTTCGACAGATCGAACACTGAAGCTTTCTTT. This sequence encodes CASSFDRSNTEAFF. The whole variable domain, remainder taken from reference TRBV11-2 and TRBJ1-1, is EAGVAQSPRYKIIEKRQSVAFWCNPISGHATLYWYQQILGQGPKLLIQFQNNGVVDDSQLPKDRFSAERLKGVDSTLKIQPAKLEDSAVYLCASSFDRSNTEAFFGQGTRLTVV.

The chain combines TRBV6-5 with TRBJ2-7, with D tentatively TRBD2 (6 bases). CDR1 and CDR2 (germline): MNHEY, SVGAGI. V lost 8 bases, J lost 0 bases, and 14 bases lay in between. This CDR3 has 14 residues. The CDR3 DNA is TGTGCCAGCCGCCCTACACTAGCCTCCTACGAGCAGTACTTC. Translation: CASRPTLASYEQYF.

This clone is a singleton in its sample. V usage is TRBV28 and J usage is TRBJ2-5; D unresolved. Trimming shortened V by 3 bases and J by 5 bases, and 7 bases separated the two germline ends. The CDR3 spans 12 residues. Germline CDR1 is MDHEN and CDR2 is SYDVKM. Here the CDR3 DNA reads TGTGCCAGCAGTTTCTTCGGGGAGACCCAGTACTTC. Its protein product is CASSFFGETQYF.

This sequence joins TRBV7-2 and TRBJ2-5; D is unclear. V was clipped by 4 bases and J by 7 bases, with 7 bases between them. Germline V CDR1 and CDR2: SGHTA, FQGNSA. There are 11 residues in the CDR3. In nucleotides, the CDR3 is TGTGCCAGCAGCTCCTATGGGACCCAGTACTTC. This encodes CASSSYGTQYF.

This rearrangement joins TRBV27 to TRBJ2-7, with D hard to call. Trimming removed 6 bases from V and 3 bases from J, with 9 bases in between. CDR3 size: 12 residues. In germline, CDR1 is MNHEY, CDR2 SMNVEV (reference sequence). CDR3 residues: CASRTSSYEQYF. The DNA of the CDR3 is TGTGCCAGCAGGACTTCCAGCTACGAGCAGTACTTC.

This clone was picked up a small number of times. V gene TRBV28 combines with J gene TRBJ1-2; TRBD1 might be the D (5 bases). V was clipped by 7 bases and J by 7 bases, with 16 bases between them. This CDR3 comprises 13 residues. Germline loops: CDR1 MDHEN, CDR2 SYDVKM. CDR3 DNA: TGTGCCAGCACCAGGATGCAGGGATCTGGCTACACCTTC. This gives the protein CASTRMQGSGYTF.

The J gene is TRBJ2-5, the V gene TRBV14, with D perhaps TRBD1 (5 bases). Looked up from germline, CDR1 is SGHDN and CDR2 is FVKESK. The CDR3 has 16 residues. The V gene lost 2 bases and the J gene lost 2 bases, with 15 bases spanning the gap. The CDR3 sequence is CASSQRVGALQETQYF. As DNA, the CDR3 is TGTGCCAGCAGCCAACGGGTTGGGGCCTTACAAGAGACCCAGTACTTC.

V gene TRBV30 combines with J gene TRBJ2-5; the match to TRBD2 covers 7 bases. The V gene's germline CDR1 is GTSNPN and CDR2 SVGIG (reference sequence). Unmatched junction bases numbered 16, after V lost 4 bases and J lost 5 bases. The CDR3 runs 16 residues. CDR3 sequence reads: CAWILAAGEGRETQYF. In nucleotides, the CDR3 is TGTGCCTGGATTCTCGCTGCCGGGGAGGGCCGGGAGACCCAGTACTTC.

The chain uses TRBV19 and TRBJ1-5; 7 bases are a match to TRBD1. This CDR3 spans 16 amino acids. The ends lost 4 bases at V and 6 bases at J; junction bases unmatched: 12. Germline loops: CDR1 LNHDA, CDR2 SQIVND (reference sequence). The CDR3 sequence: CASSTALRGRFQPQHF. As DNA, the CDR3 is TGTGCCAGTAGTACCGCCTTAAGGGGGCGCTTTCAGCCCCAGCATTTT.

The chain couples TRBV18 to TRBJ1-1; no clear D gene. V lost 2 bases and J 2 bases, leaving 6 bases between the germline ends. Germline V gene data show CDR1 as KGHSH and CDR2 as LQKENI. This CDR3 contains 13 residues. Here the CDR3 reads CASSPGSNTEAFF. DNA of the CDR3: TGTGCCAGCTCACCAGGGAGCAACACTGAAGCTTTCTTT.

The CDR3 region has the DNA TGTGCCAGCAGCTTAGCTGGCAGTAGACCGGGGGGGAACACCGGGGAGCTGTTTTTT. Translation gives CASSLAGSRPGGNTGELFF. The chain couples TRBV7-6 to TRBJ2-2, with 7 bases that match TRBD2. The CDR3 has 19 amino acids. V lost 0 bases to trimming and J lost 1 base; unmatched junction nucleotides: 11. CDR1 SGHVS and CDR2 FNYEAQ come from the germline V gene.

The chain carries TRBV7-9 and TRBJ1-1; no firm D call. V gave up 3 bases and J gave up 6 bases, with 5 bases separating them. This CDR3 comprises 11 residues. Germline-derived CDR1 and CDR2 are SEHNR and FQNEAQ (reference sequence). The CDR3: CASSLEAEAFF. The CDR3 DNA reads as TGTGCCAGCAGCTTGGAGGCTGAAGCTTTCTTT.

The chain recombines TRBV7-3 with TRBJ2-2; perhaps TRBD1 as D (5 bases). Germline CDR1 SGHTA, CDR2 FQGTGA. Trimming stripped 5 bases from V and 2 bases from J, with 15 bases between. CDR3 length: 16 amino acids. The CDR3 nucleotides are TGTGCCAGCAGCGCAGTACGGACACTCAACACCGGGGAGCTGTTTTTT. It translates to CASSAVRTLNTGELFF. Full variable domain (outside the CDR3, taken from reference TRBV7-3 and TRBJ2-2): GAGVSQTPSNKVTEKGKYVELRCDPISGHTALYWYRQSLGQGPEFLIYFQGTGAADDSGLPNDRFFAVRPEGSVSTLKIQRTERGDSAVYLCASSAVRTLNTGELFFGEGSRLTVL.

V gene TRBV5-1 combines with J gene TRBJ1-1; 11 bases fit TRBD1. V lost 2 bases to trimming and J lost 7 bases; unmatched junction nucleotides: 4. The CDR3 extends over 14 amino acids. Germline lookup yields CDR1 SGHRS and CDR2 YFSETQ. The CDR3 sequence is CASSLIGTGGEAFF. CDR3 coding DNA: TGCGCCAGCAGCTTAATAGGGACAGGGGGTGAAGCTTTCTTT. The full variable domain, with the rest looked up from reference TRBV5-1 and TRBJ1-1, is KAGVTQTPRYLIKTRGQQVTLSCSPISGHRSVSWYQQTPGQGLQFLFEYFSETQRNKGNFPGRFSGRQFSNSRSEMNVSTLELGDSALYLCASSLIGTGGEAFFGQGTRLTVV.

This clone was seen once. CDR3 sequence reads: CASSTRTGEAFF. CDR3 coding DNA: TGTGCCAGTAGTACCAGGACAGGGGAAGCTTTCTTT. V usage is TRBV19 and J usage is TRBJ1-1; the match to TRBD1 covers 8 bases. There are 12 residues in the CDR3. The V gene's germline CDR1 is LNHDA and CDR2 SQIVND (reference sequence). The J segment lost 8 bases and the V segment lost 4 bases, leaving 3 bases of the junction unmatched. The entire variable domain, with the rest obtained from reference TRBV19 and TRBJ1-1, is as follows: DGGITQSPKYLFRKEGQNVTLSCEQNLNHDAMYWYRQDPGQGLRLIYYSQIVNDFQKGDIAEGYSVSREKKESFPLTVTSAQKNPTAFYLCASSTRTGEAFFGQGTRLTVV.